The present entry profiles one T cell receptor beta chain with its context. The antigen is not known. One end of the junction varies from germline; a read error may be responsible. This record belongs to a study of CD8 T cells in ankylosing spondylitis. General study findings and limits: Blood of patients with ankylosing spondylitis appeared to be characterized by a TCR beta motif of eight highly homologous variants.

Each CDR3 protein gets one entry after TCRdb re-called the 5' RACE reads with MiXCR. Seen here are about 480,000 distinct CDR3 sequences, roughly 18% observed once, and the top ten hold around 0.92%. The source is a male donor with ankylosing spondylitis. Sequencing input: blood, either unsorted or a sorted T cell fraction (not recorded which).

The CDR3 spells CTSSFWRNEAFF. The CDR3 region has the DNA TGTACCAGCAGTTTTTGGAGAAATGAAGCTTTCTTT. The chain carries TRBV12-3 or TRBV12-4 and TRBJ1-1, with D uncertain. The CDR3 is made up of 12 amino acids.